The 30 T cell receptor beta chains below all came from one sample that was sequenced in a study of blood T cell repertoires in COVID-19 (TCRdb year 2020). Library preparation used the immunoSEQ multiplex PCR assay. TCRdb mirrors the immuneACCESS table, restricted to in-frame sequences. Some clones are absent from its copies; in checked studies, under half trace to an unresolved V gene, and the reason for the others is unknown. This sample holds 150,000 to 200,000 clones; approximately 80% were observed only once. The top ten constitute approximately 1.4% of the sample. Source material: peripheral blood. Source of these receptors: a human donor in a cohort sampled during active COVID-19.

The CDR3 DNA is TGTGCCAGCAGTCAGGGGGTGCACACTGAAGCTTTCTTT. Translating it yields CASSQGVHTEAFF. The chain carries TRBV28 and TRBJ1-1; TRBD1 matches 7 bases. The V and J ends lost 5 bases and 3 bases, in that order; junction bases with no gene match: 3. Germline V lookup: CDR1 MDHEN, CDR2 SYDVKM. CDR3 size: 13 residues. The whole variable domain, remainder taken from reference TRBV28 and TRBJ1-1, is DVKVTQSSRYLVKRTGEKVFLECVQDMDHENMFWYRQDPGLGLRLIYFSYDVKMKEKGDIPEGYSVSREKKERFSLILESASTNQTSMYLCASSQGVHTEAFFGQGTRLTVV.

The chain links TRBV6-2 or TRBV6-3 to TRBJ2-3, with TRBD2 matching over 12 bases. Trimming took 0 bases from V and 1 from J; bases not matched to a gene: 5. CDR1 and CDR2 from the germline V gene are MNHEY and SVGEGT. The CDR3 spans 18 residues. Here the CDR3 DNA reads TGTGCCAGCAGTTACTCGACTAGCGGGAGCCTCGGCACAGATACGCAGTATTTT. It specifies CASSYSTSGSLGTDTQYF.

The V gene is TRBV7-3, the J gene TRBJ1-1; a possible D gene is TRBD1 (6 bases). The CDR3 is made up of 15 amino acids. V was shortened by 1 base and J by 1 base, with 10 bases between the two germline ends. Per the germline V gene, CDR1 is SGHTA and CDR2 is FQGTGA. For the CDR3, the DNA is TGTGCCAGCAGCTTAATGGGGGCACCGAACACTGAAGCTTTCTTT. Translation gives CASSLMGAPNTEAFF.

This clone was counted between two and nine times. This chain uses TRBV7-8 with TRBJ1-1, with no clear D. The V end lost 8 bases, the J end lost 1 base, and 11 bases lay between the germline ends. This CDR3 spans 13 amino acids. Germline loops: CDR1 SGHVS, CDR2 FQNEAQ. The CDR3 nucleotides read TGTGCCAGCCTGCGAACGCAGAACACTGAAGCTTTCTTT. It translates to CASLRTQNTEAFF.

The chain couples TRBV12-3 or TRBV12-4 to TRBJ2-7, with D hard to call. Trimming cost V 5 bases and J 4 bases, with 6 bases left between them. The CDR3 spans 11 residues. This CDR3 is CASSHQYEQYF. CDR3 coding DNA: TGTGCCAGCAGTCATCAATACGAGCAGTACTTC.

The genes are TRBV10-2 and TRBJ1-3; 9 nucleotides match TRBD1. The CDR3 totals 15 residues. V dropped 8 bases and J dropped 3; count of bases not matched to a gene: 8. The germline V gene encodes CDR1 WSHSY and CDR2 SAAADI. DNA for the CDR3: TGCGCCAGCTACCCCGGGACAGGGTATGGAAACACCATATATTTT. Translating it yields CASYPGTGYGNTIYF.

The chain has TRBV27 and TRBJ1-3; a weak D match, TRBD1 (6 bases). V was cut by 5 bases and J by 0 bases, with 17 bases left in between. Germline lookup yields CDR1 MNHEY and CDR2 SMNVEV (reference sequence). The CDR3 totals 17 residues. The DNA of the CDR3 is TGTGCCAGCAGTCCAGGGGACGGTCCCAACTCTGGAAACACCATATATTTT. The encoded protein is CASSPGDGPNSGNTIYF.

The chain carries TRBV28 and TRBJ1-4, with a tentative D call TRBD1 (5 bases). Looked up from germline, CDR1 is MDHEN and CDR2 is SYDVKM. The CDR3 loop spans 14 amino acids. Trimming removed 6 bases from V and 1 base from J, with 9 bases in between. In nucleotides, the CDR3 is TGTGCCAGCAGCCTGGGGGGAACTAATGAAAAACTGTTTTTT. Amino acids: CASSLGGTNEKLFF.

CDR3 region: CASSPWTGGQPQHF. The DNA for the CDR3 is TGCGCCAGCAGCCCCTGGACAGGGGGACAGCCCCAGCATTTT. The chain joins TRBV5-1 to TRBJ1-5; 10 bases are shared with TRBD1. Per the germline V gene, CDR1 is SGHRS and CDR2 is YFSETQ. The CDR3 runs to 14 residues. The V segment lost 4 bases and the J segment 7 bases; nucleotides outside the gene matches: 5.

CDR3 coding DNA: TGTGCCATCAAGACTAGCGGGAGTGTCGGGACAGATACGCAGTATTTT. Translating gives CAIKTSGSVGTDTQYF. The genes are TRBV10-3 and TRBJ2-3; 12 bases agree with TRBD2. The CDR3 has 16 residues. V lost 7 bases, J lost 3 bases, and 8 bases stayed unmatched. The germline V gene encodes CDR1 ENHRY and CDR2 SYGVKD.

The V and J genes are TRBV6-5 and TRBJ2-7; D not certain. From germline, CDR1 is MNHEY and CDR2 SVGAGI. V shed 0 bases and J shed 3 bases, with 12 bases lying between them. The CDR3 has 15 amino acids. In nucleotides, the CDR3 is TGTGCCAGCAGTTACTCCGGCAGGCAACTCTACGAGCAGTACTTC. Its translation is CASSYSGRQLYEQYF.

This clone was seen a few times. The CDR3 DNA reads TGCGCCAGCAGCCAAGACCTCTCTGGGGCCAACGTCCTGACTTTC. This translates into CASSQDLSGANVLTF. The chain uses TRBV4-1 and TRBJ2-6; D gene uncertain. The germline V gene encodes CDR1 MGHRA and CDR2 YSYEKL. This CDR3 region has 15 residues. Trimming removed 0 bases from V and 0 bases from J, with 3 bases in between.

J is TRBJ2-3 and V is TRBV19; perhaps TRBD2 as D (5 bases). With 1 base removed from V and 3 bases from J, the gap between germline ends came to 8 bases. The germline V gene has CDR1 LNHDA and CDR2 SQIVND (reference sequence). The length of the CDR3 is 14 residues. The DNA of the CDR3 is TGTGCCAGTAGTATAGTTCGAGGGACAGATACGCAGTATTTT. Protein: CASSIVRGTDTQYF.

DNA for the CDR3: TGTGCAAGTCGCTTTACGGGAAATCAGCCCCAGCATTTT. Translated, it gives CASRFTGNQPQHF. The chain joins TRBV12-2 to TRBJ1-5. TRBV12-2 is deemed a pseudogene. The CDR3 is made up of 13 amino acids.

CDR3 nucleotide sequence: TGTGCCAGCAGCTCGGGACTCACTAGCGAGCAGTACTTC. Protein sequence: CASSSGLTSEQYF. V and J are TRBV7-3 and TRBJ2-7; TRBD2 might be the D (6 bases). V was shortened by 4 bases and J by 6 bases, with 13 bases between the two germline ends. Germline lookup yields CDR1 SGHTA and CDR2 FQGTGA. The CDR3 spans 13 residues.

The V gene is TRBV7-8, the J gene TRBJ2-2; D perhaps matches TRBD2 (7 bases). This CDR3 region has 13 residues. Trimming left V 5 bases short and J 9 bases short, with 13 bases between. Germline V CDR1 and CDR2: SGHVS, FQNEAQ. CDR3 amino acids: CASSGSGGRELFF. The DNA of the CDR3 is TGTGCCAGCAGCGGCTCGGGGGGCCGGGAGCTGTTTTTT.

CDR3 region: CASSLEARMPYEQYF. CDR3 nucleotides: TGTGCCAGCAGTTTAGAAGCGAGGATGCCGTACGAGCAGTACTTC. V and J are TRBV28 and TRBJ2-7, with no clear D. Germline V gene sequence: CDR1 MDHEN, CDR2 SYDVKM. The CDR3 spans 15 residues. Trimming shortened V by 2 bases and J by 4 bases, and 15 bases separated the two germline ends.

The chain joins TRBV5-4 to TRBJ1-1, with a tentative D call TRBD1 (6 bases). The CDR3 contains 14 residues. Looked up from germline, CDR1 is SGHNT and CDR2 is YYREEE (reference sequence). Trimming stripped 4 bases from V and 1 base from J, with 11 bases between. DNA for the CDR3: TGTGCCAGCAGCAAGGGACAACGGAACACTGAAGCTTTCTTT. Its protein is CASSKGQRNTEAFF.

The chain carries TRBV5-6 and TRBJ1-1; D not certain. This CDR3 is 14 amino acids long. Trimming took off 1 base at V and 5 bases at J, with 12 bases between the two ends. Germline V gene sequence: CDR1 SGHDT, CDR2 YYEEEE. In nucleotides, the CDR3 is TGTGCCAGCAGCTTGAGAGGGTATGAAACTGAAGCTTTCTTT. Translated, it gives CASSLRGYETEAFF.

V and J are TRBV10-1 and TRBJ1-1; unclear D gene. This CDR3 contains 13 residues. Trimming pared 6 bases from V and 2 bases from J, leaving 10 bases between. Germline CDR1 is WNHNN and CDR2 is SYGVQD (reference sequence). The CDR3 loop is CASSSRPNTEAFF. Here the CDR3 DNA reads TGCGCCAGCAGCTCCAGGCCAAACACTGAAGCTTTCTTT.

The chain is built from TRBV5-5 and TRBJ2-7; D call uncertain. Trimming removed 6 bases at V and 2 bases at J, with 15 bases between. The CDR3 length is 14 residues. Germline V gene sequence: CDR1 SGHKS, CDR2 YYEKEE (reference sequence). This CDR3 reads CASTFETKTYEQYF. The CDR3 DNA follows: TGTGCCAGCACCTTCGAGACAAAGACCTACGAGCAGTACTTC. Full variable domain (outside the CDR3, taken from reference TRBV5-5 and TRBJ2-7): DAGVTQSPTHLIKTRGQQVTLRCSPISGHKSVSWYQQVLGQGPQFIFQYYEKEERGRGNFPDRFSARQFPNYSSELNVNALLLGDSALYLCASTFETKTYEQYFGPGTRLTVT.

This clone was counted a few times. The chain is built from TRBV5-5 and TRBJ2-7, with TRBD2 matching 7 bases. V shed 0 bases, J shed 4 bases, and the junction held 4 bases outside the gene matches. From germline, CDR1 is SGHKS and CDR2 YYEKEE (reference sequence). The CDR3 sequence is 14 residues long. CDR3 DNA sequence: TGTGCCAGCAGCTTGGGACTAGCCAAATACGAGCAGTACTTC. As protein: CASSLGLAKYEQYF.

The chain combines TRBV10-3 with TRBJ1-1; tentative D call: TRBD1 (6 bases). From germline, CDR1 is ENHRY and CDR2 SYGVKD. CDR3 length: 13 residues. Trimming took off 6 bases at V and 0 bases at J, with 8 bases between the two ends. Here the CDR3 DNA reads TGTGCCATCAGACAGGGCATGAACACTGAAGCTTTCTTT. Its translation: CAIRQGMNTEAFF.

This clone was detected only once. This chain uses TRBV5-6 with TRBJ1-5; 7 nucleotides match TRBD1. V was pared by 3 bases and J by 1 base, with 10 bases of the junction left unmatched. Germline CDR1 is SGHDT and CDR2 is YYEEEE. This CDR3 contains 17 residues. The chain's CDR3 is CASSSGSRGLSNQPQHF. The CDR3 DNA sequence: TGTGCCAGCAGCTCGGGCAGCAGGGGGTTAAGCAATCAGCCCCAGCATTTT.

This clone was detected a few times. The gene calls are TRBV6-4 and TRBJ2-2; possible D gene TRBD2, 5 bases. The germline V gene encodes CDR1 MRHNA and CDR2 SNTAGT. V was clipped by 0 bases and J by 7 bases, with 9 bases between them. This CDR3 is built from 14 residues. CDR3 protein: CASSDSLRGGELFF. CDR3 DNA: TGTGCCAGCAGTGACTCCCTTCGGGGCGGGGAGCTGTTTTTT.

Only a few counts were recorded for this clone. The chain combines TRBV6-5 with TRBJ2-7; TRBD1 agrees at 8 bases. Unmatched junction bases numbered 2, after V lost 5 bases and J lost 5 bases. Germline loops: CDR1 MNHEY, CDR2 SVGAGI. CDR3 length: 12 residues. The DNA of the CDR3 is TGTGCCAGCAGTCAGGGGGCTCACGAGCAGTACTTC. This translates into CASSQGAHEQYF.

The V call is TRBV5-4, the J call TRBJ2-5; 12 nucleotides line up with TRBD2. Germline V gene sequence: CDR1 SGHNT, CDR2 YYREEE (reference sequence). V lost 4 bases, J lost 1 base, and 5 bases stayed unmatched. The CDR3 covers 16 residues. In nucleotides, the CDR3 is TGTGCCAGCAGCCGGACTAGCGGGATAGCCCAAGAGACCCAGTACTTC. Encoded protein: CASSRTSGIAQETQYF.

The sample holds a few counts of this clone. The J gene is TRBJ2-2, the V gene TRBV27; D not certain. Trimming removed 3 bases from V and 4 bases from J, with 9 bases in between. The CDR3 spans 14 residues. Germline CDR1 is MNHEY and CDR2 is SMNVEV (reference sequence). The DNA of the CDR3 is TGTGCCAGCAGTTTTATGGCCGTCACCGGGGAGCTGTTTTTT. This translates into CASSFMAVTGELFF.

The chain employs TRBV5-4 and TRBJ1-6; D might be TRBD1 (6 bases). V lost 4 bases to trimming and J lost 5 bases, with 10 bases between them. Germline V gene data show CDR1 as SGHNT and CDR2 as YYREEE (reference sequence). The CDR3 runs to 14 residues. CDR3 sequence (DNA): TGTGCCAGCAGCCTCGGACAGAATAATTCACCCCTCCACTTT. The encoded protein is CASSLGQNNSPLHF. Full variable domain (remainder filled in from reference TRBV5-4 and TRBJ1-6): ETGVTQSPTHLIKTRGQQVTLRCSSQSGHNTVSWYQQALGQGPQFIFQYYREEENGRGNFPPRFSGLQFPNYSSELNVNALELDDSALYLCASSLGQNNSPLHFGNGTRLTVT.

V is TRBV5-1 and J is TRBJ1-6, with 8 nucleotides matching TRBD1. The junction had 4 bases not matched to a gene; V was cut back by 4 bases and J by 7 bases. Looked up from germline, CDR1 is SGHRS and CDR2 is YFSETQ. This CDR3 has 14 amino acids. The DNA of the CDR3 is TGCGCCAGCAGCAGGACAGGGAGAAATTCACCCCTCCACTTT. This gives the protein CASSRTGRNSPLHF.